A single sample gave rise to the 24 T cell receptor beta chains below, sequenced in a study of regulatory T cells in long-lasting Graves disease. Both iRepertoire HTBI primers and Arm-PCR of CDR3 regions were used to build the TCR beta libraries. TCRdb redid the calling of the multiplex PCR reads with MiXCR, one entry per CDR3 protein. This table has fewer than 600,000 distinct CDR3 sequences, 20% to 25% appearing once. Stated time point: persistent/refractory GD, antithyroid drugs over 5 years with positive TRAb. TCR sequences were obtained from RNA taken from PBMCs. Here the sequenced sample was peripheral blood mononuclear cells (PBMCs), taken when the disease was refractory, from a patient treated with antithyroid drugs. These receptors were collected from a female donor with Graves disease.

This clonotype came up many times. In DNA, the CDR3 is TGTGCCAGCAGCGCGGGCGCAGGCGAAGTGGCCCGCACCCAGTACTTC. It encodes CASSAGAGEVARTQYF. The gene calls are TRBV7-8 and TRBJ2-5, with D possibly matching TRBD2 (5 bases). From germline, CDR1 is SGHVS and CDR2 FQNEAQ. The length of the CDR3 is 16 residues. Trimming left V 5 bases short and J 8 bases short, with 24 bases between.

This clonotype appeared many times. The chain joins TRBV30 to TRBJ1-6; no firm D call. This CDR3 is built from 13 residues. Germline V gene lookup returns CDR1 GTSNPN and CDR2 SVGIG (reference sequence). V was shortened by 8 bases and J by 0 bases, with 8 bases between the two germline ends. CDR3 region: CAVASSYNSPLHF. The CDR3 DNA reads as TGTGCCGTCGCTAGCTCCTATAATTCACCCCTCCACTTT.

The chain is built from TRBV20-1 and TRBJ2-5; 7 bases line up with TRBD2. The junction had 11 bases not matched to a gene; V was cut back by 3 bases and J by 4 bases. Germline V gene lookup returns CDR1 DFQATT and CDR2 SNEGSKA (reference sequence). This CDR3 has 15 residues. CDR3 amino acids: CSARPSAGALETQYF. The CDR3 coding sequence is TGCAGTGCTAGGCCCTCTGCGGGAGCCCTAGAGACCCAGTACTTC.

This clonotype was recorded many times. The V gene is TRBV10-3, the J gene TRBJ2-5; no firm D call. Between the trimmed V and J ends, which lost 2 bases and 1 base, there was a span of 5 bases. CDR3 length equals 13 residues. Germline CDR1 is ENHRY and CDR2 is SYGVKD. As DNA, the CDR3 is TGTGCCATCAGTGAGCGGATCCAAGAGACCCAGTACTTC. It is translated as CAISERIQETQYF.

The chain employs TRBV19 and TRBJ2-2; D unresolved. Trimming shortened V by 8 bases and J by 1 base, and 11 bases separated the two germline ends. The CDR3 length is 14 residues. Germline V gene lookup returns CDR1 LNHDA and CDR2 SQIVND (reference sequence). The DNA for the CDR3 is TGTGCCAGTGGCCCGTCGGTGAACACCGGGGAGCTGTTTTTT. Residues: CASGPSVNTGELFF.

This clonotype showed up many times. The J gene is TRBJ2-2, the V gene TRBV6-1; D perhaps matches TRBD1 (5 bases). CDR3 size: 16 residues. V was clipped by 1 base and J by 4 bases, with 13 bases between them. Germline lookup yields CDR1 MNHNS and CDR2 SASEGT. DNA of the CDR3: TGTGCCAGCAGTGAAGGTGTGGGGCTCGGCACCGGGGAGCTGTTTTTT. Translation: CASSEGVGLGTGELFF.

This clonotype was seen many times. The chain couples TRBV6-5 to TRBJ1-5; TRBD1 might be the D (6 bases). The V end lost 0 bases, the J end lost 1 base, and 13 bases lay between the germline ends. The germline V gene encodes CDR1 MNHEY and CDR2 SVGAGI. The CDR3 runs 17 residues. The CDR3 sequence is CASSYSGGAESNQPQHF. The CDR3 DNA sequence: TGTGCCAGCAGTTACTCAGGGGGGGCCGAGAGCAATCAGCCCCAGCATTTT.

This clonotype showed up many times. The V call is TRBV12-3 or TRBV12-4, the J call TRBJ2-7; D possibly corresponds to TRBD2 (6 bases). V lost 6 bases, J lost 3 bases, and 12 bases lay in between. This CDR3 has 13 amino acids. The CDR3 bases are TGTGCCAGCAGCTGGGGGGTACTCTACGAGCAGTACTTC. Translated, it gives CASSWGVLYEQYF.

This clonotype was seen at least ten times. V gene TRBV6-1 combines with J gene TRBJ2-7; 9 bases align to TRBD1. This CDR3 has 15 amino acids. V lost 4 bases and J lost 7; bases outside the gene matches: 11. CDR1 and CDR2 (germline): MNHNS, SASEGT. The CDR3 spells CASSGRTGESGEQYF. The DNA for the CDR3 is TGTGCCAGCAGTGGCCGGACAGGGGAATCGGGAGAGCAGTACTTC.

This clonotype was seen repeatedly, ten times or more. This chain connects TRBV28 to TRBJ2-7, with TRBD1 as a possible D gene (5 bases). Trimming stripped 1 base from V and 2 bases from J, with 9 bases between. The germline CDR1 and CDR2 sequences are MDHEN and SYDVKM. The CDR3 covers 14 residues. The CDR3 DNA follows: TGTGCCAGCAGTTTATCGGACACAGCCTACGAGCAGTACTTC. It encodes CASSLSDTAYEQYF.

V usage is TRBV10-3 and J usage is TRBJ2-7; 8 nucleotides agree with TRBD2. The J call may be in error: the DNA end matches TRBJ2-1 better. This CDR3 is 14 amino acids long. Per the germline V gene, CDR1 is ENHRY and CDR2 is SYGVKD. The CDR3: CAISESSGRGGQFF. The CDR3 DNA reads TGTGCCATCAGTGAGTCGAGCGGGAGAGGTGGGCAGTTCTTC.

The sample holds a few counts of this clonotype. This sequence joins TRBV10-3 and TRBJ1-3; D is unresolved. Germline V gene data show CDR1 as ENHRY and CDR2 as SYGVKD. The CDR3 sequence is 13 residues long. Trimming pared 3 bases from V and 0 bases from J, leaving 3 bases between. DNA of the CDR3: TGTGCCATCAGTGACAGCTCTGGAAACACCATATATTTT. This codes for CAISDSSGNTIYF.

This clonotype has at least ten counts. The J gene is TRBJ1-3, the V gene TRBV28; 7 nucleotides agree with TRBD1. There are 15 residues in the CDR3. CDR1 and CDR2 (germline): MDHEN, SYDVKM. Trimming took 6 bases from V and 0 from J; bases not matched to a gene: 5. CDR3 DNA sequence: TGTGCCAGCAGACTGACAGGGCTCTCTGGAAACACCATATATTTT. It is translated as CASRLTGLSGNTIYF.

The sample holds many counts of this clonotype. The chain employs TRBV7-3 and TRBJ2-5, with D possibly TRBD2 on 6 matching bases. The germline CDR1 and CDR2 sequences are SGHTA and FQGTGA. Trimming took 3 bases from V and 9 from J, leaving 26 bases between them. This CDR3 has 17 amino acids. This CDR3 is CASSFSRGTSQMVAQYF. Written as DNA, the CDR3 is TGTGCCAGCAGCTTTTCCCGAGGGACTTCCCAGATGGTGGCCCAGTACTTC.

This chain uses TRBV28 with TRBJ2-5, with TRBD2 matching 8 bases. The CDR3 length is 15 residues. Losses at the gene ends were 6 bases for V and 10 bases for J; bases not matched to a gene: 16. CDR1 MDHEN and CDR2 SYDVKM come from the germline V gene. The DNA for the CDR3 is TGTGCCAGCAGCTTAGGGGAGGGCGGGGGGAGGGTCCAGTACTTC. Encoded protein: CASSLGEGGGRVQYF.

About this clonotype: Compared with germline, one end of the junction differs, possibly owing to a read error. CDR3 amino acids: CASSYSRTSGSYEQCF. CDR3 nucleotides: TGTGCCAGCAGTTACTCGCGGACTAGCGGGAGTTACGAGCAGTGCTTC. This sequence joins TRBV6-5 and TRBJ2-7, with 13 bases that match TRBD2. This CDR3 is 16 amino acids long. CDR1 is MNHEY, CDR2 SVGAGI, per germline.

In its sample, this clonotype was seen many times. The rearrangement links TRBV28 to TRBJ1-1; maybe TRBD1 (6 bases). Germline V gives CDR1 MDHEN, CDR2 SYDVKM. V was clipped by 6 bases and J by 3 bases, with 17 bases between them. The CDR3 loop spans 15 amino acids. The CDR3 coding sequence is TGTGCCAGCAGCCTTGGAGGGGGGTCGGACACTGAAGCTTTCTTT. Translation gives CASSLGGGSDTEAFF.

This clonotype was picked up a small number of times. CDR3 loop: CSARAGTGAYGELFF. CDR3 sequence (DNA): TGCAGTGCTAGGGCCGGGACAGGGGCGTACGGGGAGCTGTTTTTT. The chain is built from TRBV20-1 and TRBJ2-2; TRBD1 matches 10 bases. The germline gives CDR1 DFQATT, CDR2 SNEGSKA (reference sequence). The V gene end was trimmed by 3 bases and the J gene end by 7 bases; junction bases not matched to a gene: 8. The CDR3 is 15 residues long.

This clonotype was counted between two and nine times. V is TRBV29-1 and J is TRBJ1-2; TRBD1 agrees at 8 bases. V lost 6 bases and J lost 0; bases outside the gene matches: 6. Germline values: CDR1 SQVTM, CDR2 ANQGSEA. The CDR3 spans 14 residues. The DNA of the CDR3 is TGCAGCGTGCTTCTACAGGGGGCTAACTATGGCTACACCTTC. As protein: CSVLLQGANYGYTF.

This clonotype appeared many times. The chain couples TRBV9 to TRBJ2-5; no firm D call. This CDR3 is 14 amino acids long. Germline V gene lookup returns CDR1 SGDLS and CDR2 YYNGEE. The V and J ends lost 0 bases and 3 bases respectively, with 9 bases between them. CDR3 sequence (DNA): TGTGCCAGCAGCGTAGGACCCCTGGAAGAGACCCAGTACTTC. This translates into CASSVGPLEETQYF. Variable domain in full (rest from reference TRBV9 and TRBJ2-5): DSGVTQTPKHLITATGQRVTLRCSPRSGDLSVYWYQQSLDQGLQFLIQYYNGEERAKGNILERFSAQQFPDLHSELNLSSLELGDSALYFCASSVGPLEETQYFGPGTRLLVL.

The table lists this clonotype with a count of one. This chain connects TRBV18 to TRBJ2-1; D gene unclear. Trimming left V 2 bases short and J 2 bases short, with 4 bases between. This CDR3 is 13 amino acids long. Germline lookup yields CDR1 KGHSH and CDR2 LQKENI. CDR3 nucleotide sequence: TGTGCCAGCTCACCAGCAGCCTACAATGAGCAGTTCTTC. It codes for CASSPAAYNEQFF.

This chain joins TRBV20-1 and TRBJ2-7; 11 nucleotides match TRBD1. V gave up 6 bases and J gave up 7 bases; unmatched junction bases: 11. The CDR3 length is 14 residues. CDR1 is DFQATT, CDR2 SNEGSKA, per germline (reference sequence). CDR3 sequence (DNA): TGCAGTGCCCAGCTGGGGACAGGGGGTTTGGAGCAGTACTTC. Translating gives CSAQLGTGGLEQYF.

The V and J genes are TRBV30 and TRBJ2-7, with 8 bases fitting TRBD1. CDR1 GTSNPN and CDR2 SVGIG come from the germline V gene (reference sequence). This CDR3 has 13 amino acids. The J segment lost 4 bases and the V segment lost 0 bases, leaving 2 bases of the junction unmatched. The CDR3 reads CAWSVRQGYEQYF. The CDR3 coding sequence is TGTGCCTGGAGTGTGAGACAGGGGTACGAGCAGTACTTC.

The V and J genes are TRBV14 and TRBJ1-5, with D perhaps matching TRBD1 (6 bases). Between the trimmed V and J ends, which lost 2 bases and 2 bases, there was a span of 16 bases. The CDR3 contains 17 residues. Germline-derived CDR1 and CDR2 are SGHDN and FVKESK. CDR3 sequence (DNA): TGTGCCAGCAGCCAAATATGGGGGGCGATACGCAATCAGCCCCAGCATTTT. Translated: CASSQIWGAIRNQPQHF.